This T cell receptor (beta chain) was captured by sequencing in a study of OX40 agonist ivuxolimab in advanced cancers. About the study as a whole: Ivuxolimab was a fully human IgG2 agonistic monoclonal antibody targeting the costimulatory receptor OX40 (CD134). Intravenous ivuxolimab was administered to patients every 2 weeks at six dose levels: 0.01, 0.1, 0.3, 1.5, 3 and 10 mg/kg. Among the roughly 52 dose-escalation patients, about 19 had hepatocellular carcinoma, 15 or so melanoma, 9 renal cell carcinoma and 9 head and neck cancer. The dose-escalation cohort was about 86% male with a mean age of roughly 62 years, ranging from roughly 23 to 80. Prior anti-PD-1, anti-PD-L1 or anti-CTLA-4 therapy was permitted, and roughly two fifths of dose-escalation patients had received checkpoint inhibitors. Partial responses occurred in three dose-escalation patients: two with cutaneous melanoma and one with hepatocellular carcinoma. The point of sequencing TCRbeta in the periphery was to test whether ivuxolimab changed TCR sequence diversity and drove clonal T-cell expansion. The paper covers the monotherapy dose-escalation part of the phase I ivuxolimab trial, which included N ≈ 54 patients.

A word on this clone: It lacks a known antigen. No per-base quality is available; no much larger clone lies one base away.

The germline V gene yields SGDLS for CDR1 and YYNGEE for CDR2. Trimming costs V 2 bases and J 1 base, and their ends lie 9 bases apart. Reading from cysteine to phenylalanine, the CDR3 counts 15 amino acids. Of all the DNA, just the CDR3 is kept, 45 bases in frame from base 1. Genomic DNA was isolated from the sorted cells so that the TCRbeta CDR3 region could be sequenced. The immunoSEQ Assay was used to sequence the TCRbeta CDR3 regions. This is the immuneACCESS table as TCRdb keeps it, with only in-frame sequences that have V and J called. A part of the clones is gone; compared with another copy, unresolved V genes explain less than half, and the rest is unexplained. The sample records about 40,000 clones, about 78% of which are singletons. The ten largest clones add up to approximately 22% of the sample. Findings and caveats that apply to the study as a whole: The antigen specificity of the peripheral T cells that underwent clonal expansion was not determined. At doses of 0.1 to 3.0 mg/kg, clonal expansion of both CD4+ and CD8+ T cells in blood was seen between baseline and week 6. Partial responders in the 0.1-3.0 mg/kg groups had among the lowest normalized peripheral clonal expansion, especially among CD8+ T cells. Low levels of normalized T-cell clonal expansion were also seen in some patients who did not respond. After ivuxolimab, more expanded clones were found on average in CD8+ T cells than in CD4+ T cells.

Patients with autoimmune disease history or receiving systemic immunosuppression were excluded from the trial. In every dose cohort, peripheral blood was drawn for TCR sequencing at baseline, cycle 4 day 1, and cycle 7 day 1. The samples were taken from a phase I, first-in-human, multicenter, open-label dose-escalation trial of ivuxolimab. The trial enrolled adults with locally advanced or metastatic head and neck squamous cell, hepatocellular, melanoma or renal cell carcinoma. CD4+ and CD8+ T cells were sorted separately from peripheral blood before TCR sequencing. Here the sequenced sample was CD4+ or CD8+ T cells sorted from blood, taken in a trial of the OX40 agonist ivuxolimab. This TCR was recovered from an adult with an advanced solid tumor such as melanoma, head and neck, liver or kidney cancer. The chain joins TRBV9 to TRBJ2-2, with TRBD1 tentatively as D gene (5 bases match). In nucleotides, the sequence is TGTGCCAGCAGCGTTTCCACAGGGAACACCGGGGAGCTGTTTTTT. It translates to CASSVSTGNTGELFF.